A single count supports the clone carrying this T cell receptor (beta chain). Its antigen is still unknown. This record belongs to a study of cytomegalovirus exposure and HLA in healthy donors. About the research overall: Out of 350 to 400 genotyped donors, roughly 80% belonged to the Caucasian-associated ancestry cluster.

General study results and limits: A later analysis found most CMV-associated TCR beta chains apparently HLA-restricted.

Both 60 Vbeta primers and 13 Jbeta primers went into the PCR. Using immunoSEQ multiplex PCR, the repertoire was profiled, and TCRdb retains in-frame clones only, with some absent. The data show 95,000 to 150,000 clones, about 75% seen once. Germline V lookup: CDR1 SQVTM, CDR2 ANQGSEA. The length of the CDR3 is 12 residues. J was trimmed by 6 bases and V by 4 bases; bases with no gene match: 5. This chain connects TRBV29-1 to TRBJ1-2; TRBD1 aligns across 7 bases. Sequencing input: PBMCs. The receptor was isolated from a man in his sixties in good health and CMV-seropositive. CDR3 protein: CSVGGTEDGYTF. CDR3 bases: TGCAGCGTTGGTGGGACAGAAGATGGCTACACCTTC.